This TCR beta chain was identified during a study of PD-1 blockade in classical Hodgkin lymphoma. Study results and caveats: Individuals initiating nivolumab under 1 year after ASCT were excluded. In CD4+ cells, TCR diversity went up significantly by C4D1, but in CD8+ cells it did not.

The data were produced by immunoSEQ multiplex PCR, yet TCRdb's version contains in-frame clones alone and is incomplete. The table shows approximately 100,000 clones, with about 89% occurring only once. Relapse was seen in all patients after autologous stem cell transplantation, and brentuximab vedotin exposure was variable. Progressive disease, partial response or complete response was each patient's best response. This clone was counted a single time. The target antigen is unknown. The source is a human donor with classical Hodgkin lymphoma. Source: peripheral blood mononuclear cells (PBMCs), taken before the second cycle of nivolumab.

This CDR3 is CASSLSYGTGRHF. The CDR3 coding sequence is TGTGCCAGCAGTTTATCCTACGGGACAGGGAGGCATTTT. The chain recombines TRBV27 with TRBJ1-5, with TRBD1 matching over 9 bases. J gave up 15 bases and V 0 bases, and 6 bases lay outside the gene matches. The CDR3 covers 13 residues. Germline loops: CDR1 MNHEY, CDR2 SMNVEV (reference sequence).